This T cell receptor beta chain was sequenced in a study of blood T cell repertoires in COVID-19. On the study more broadly: In each case, the material was cDNA or gDNA derived from T cells, B-cell-depleted T cells, or PBMCs.

V shed 10 bases and J 7 bases; nucleotides not matched to a gene: 7. Looked up from germline, CDR1 is SGHNT and CDR2 is YYREEE (reference sequence). CDR3 length: 13 residues. Per the original methods: Reference gene primer amplification yielded estimated nucleated cell counts. Libraries were prepared by immunoSEQ multiplex PCR; TCRdb keeps only in-frame clonotypes and omits some of them. V and J calls and clone size follow that table, whereas D and trimming were derived from the DNA. The sample shows more than 150,000 clones, over 75% of them seen only once. Across about two dozen US areas, participants ranged in age from roughly 18 to 95 years. Cohort 3 donors counted as recovered after two negative PCRs, clearance, or resolved symptoms.

This TCR came from a man between 45 and 60 years old who had recovered from COVID-19. The sample comprised PBMCs or T cells enriched from blood (not recorded which). The genes are TRBV5-4 and TRBJ2-3; 12 positions match TRBD2. The CDR3 DNA follows: TGTGCCTCCCCTAGCGGGGGGGAGAATACGCAGTATTTT. It encodes CASPSGGENTQYF.